Below are 30 T cell receptor beta chains sequenced from a single sample in a study of cytomegalovirus exposure and HLA in healthy donors. PCR employed 60 Vbeta and 13 Jbeta primers. The repertoire was sequenced with immunoSEQ multiplex PCR; TCRdb's copy has only in-frame clones and lacks some. The sample includes more than 80,000 clones, roughly 74% of them seen just once. The specimen sequenced was PBMCs. The receptor source for this set is a man in his forties or fifties in good health and CMV-seronegative.

This sequence joins TRBV4-1 and TRBJ2-2; weak D call: TRBD2 (5 bases). Germline CDR1 MGHRA, CDR2 YSYEKL. The CDR3 consists of 17 residues. The germline V and J ends were trimmed by 6 bases and 1 base, with 18 bases remaining between them. The CDR3, as DNA: TGCGCCAGCAGTCCACTAGGGAGCGGCCTGAACACCGGGGAGCTGTTTTTT. This sequence encodes CASSPLGSGLNTGELFF.

A few counts support this clone. The chain combines TRBV2 with TRBJ1-4; D ambiguous. Germline-derived CDR1 and CDR2 are SNHLY and FYNNEI. This CDR3 spans 12 amino acids. V dropped 6 bases and J dropped 7 bases, with 9 bases sitting between them. CDR3 nucleotide sequence: TGTGCCAGCAGCCCAGGTCGTGAAAAACTGTTTTTT. Its protein product is CASSPGREKLFF.

The rearrangement links TRBV10-3 to TRBJ1-1, with 7 bases fitting TRBD1. Germline V gene lookup returns CDR1 ENHRY and CDR2 SYGVKD. This CDR3 has 14 amino acids. Trimming took 4 bases from V and 3 from J; bases not matched to a gene: 5. The CDR3 bases are TGTGCCATCAGTGTTAGGGACAGAGACACTGAAGCTTTCTTT. Protein product: CAISVRDRDTEAFF.

This clone was picked up a small number of times. This chain connects TRBV9 to TRBJ1-6; TRBD1 might be the D (6 bases). The germline V and J ends were trimmed by 3 bases and 6 bases, with 16 bases remaining between them. CDR3 length: 16 amino acids. Per germline, CDR1 SGDLS and CDR2 YYNGEE. The CDR3 loop is CASSAGGRAINSPLHF. CDR3 DNA sequence: TGTGCCAGCAGCGCGGGGGGCAGGGCGATTAATTCACCCCTCCACTTT.

The rearrangement joins TRBV5-6 to TRBJ1-5, with a weak D call TRBD1 (5 bases). Germline CDR1 and CDR2: SGHDT and YYEEEE. V was clipped by 1 base and J by 0 bases, with 11 bases between them. CDR3 size: 16 residues. The CDR3 sequence is CASSLQGTYSNQPQHF. The CDR3 DNA reads TGTGCCAGCAGCTTGCAGGGTACCTATAGCAATCAGCCCCAGCATTTT.

For the CDR3, the DNA is TGTGCCAGCAGTGAAAAGGGGTGGTGGACCTATAATTCACCCCTCCACTTT. Its translation is CASSEKGWWTYNSPLHF. The chain is built from TRBV25-1 and TRBJ1-6, with D possibly TRBD1 on 5 matching bases. The V gene lost 2 bases and the J gene lost 2 bases, with 13 bases spanning the gap. From germline, CDR1 is MGHDK and CDR2 SYGVNS. The CDR3 sequence is 17 residues long. Variable domain in full (rest from reference TRBV25-1 and TRBJ1-6): EADIYQTPRYLVIGTGKKITLECSQTMGHDKMYWYQQDPGMELHLIHYSYGVNSTEKGDLSSESTVSRIRTEHFPLTLESARPSHTSQYLCASSEKGWWTYNSPLHFGNGTRLTVT.

This clone showed up just a few times. The chain carries TRBV5-1 and TRBJ2-5; a possible D gene is TRBD2 (5 bases). The V end lost 4 bases, the J end lost 1 base, and 20 bases lay between the germline ends. CDR1 SGHRS and CDR2 YFSETQ come from the germline V gene. The CDR3 contains 17 residues. The CDR3 spells CASSTRGTAAFQETQYF. The CDR3 DNA reads as TGCGCCAGCAGCACCCGGGGAACAGCGGCGTTCCAAGAGACCCAGTACTTC.

V and J are TRBV5-4 and TRBJ1-2, with D perhaps matching TRBD1 (5 bases). Germline V gene data show CDR1 as SGHNT and CDR2 as YYREEE (reference sequence). With 0 bases removed from V and 7 bases from J, the gap between germline ends came to 13 bases. The CDR3 runs 14 residues. This chain's CDR3 is CASSLDRMIGGYTF. DNA for the CDR3: TGTGCCAGCAGCTTGGACAGGATGATCGGTGGCTACACCTTC.

The chain has TRBV5-4 and TRBJ1-1; 7 nucleotides match TRBD1. J lost 6 bases, V lost 2 bases, and 10 bases had no gene match. This CDR3 has 15 residues. In germline, CDR1 is SGHNT, CDR2 YYREEE (reference sequence). The CDR3: CASSLERQGGAEAFF. CDR3 coding DNA: TGTGCCAGCAGCTTAGAAAGACAGGGTGGGGCTGAAGCTTTCTTT.

The chain couples TRBV4-1 to TRBJ2-4, with 8 bases that match TRBD1. CDR1 and CDR2 (germline): MGHRA, YSYEKL. Losses at the gene ends were 4 bases for V and 1 base for J; bases not matched to a gene: 9. The CDR3 runs to 17 residues. CDR3 nucleotides: TGCGCCAGCAGCCGCGGACAGGGAATGGAGGCCAAAAACATTCAGTACTTC. Translation: CASSRGQGMEAKNIQYF.

In regard to this clone: One end of the junction does not line up with germline, which may come from a read error. This chain uses TRBV7-9 with TRBJ1-1, with TRBD1 as a possible D gene (6 bases). The CDR3 sequence is 16 residues long. Germline assignment: CDR1 SEHNR and CDR2 FQNEAQ (reference sequence). CDR3 region: CSSSLVGGRGNTEAFF. In DNA, the CDR3 is TGTTCCAGCAGCTTAGTTGGAGGCAGGGGGAACACTGAAGCTTTCTTT.

Only a few counts were recorded for this clone. This sequence joins TRBV10-1 and TRBJ2-7, with a weak D call TRBD1 (6 bases). Trimming pared 3 bases from V and 6 bases from J, leaving 15 bases between. Germline CDR1 is WNHNN and CDR2 is SYGVQD (reference sequence). CDR3 length: 14 residues. The CDR3, as DNA: TGCGCCAGCAGTGATACAGGGTCTCGGGGCGAGCAGTACTTC. Translated: CASSDTGSRGEQYF.

The rearrangement uses TRBV2 and TRBJ2-7, with 7 bases fitting TRBD1. The CDR3 covers 14 residues. Germline V lookup: CDR1 SNHLY, CDR2 FYNNEI. V shed 1 base, J shed 5 bases, and the junction held 5 bases outside the gene matches. This CDR3 reads CASSEGQGIDEQYF. The DNA for the CDR3 is TGTGCCAGCAGTGAAGGACAGGGTATCGACGAGCAGTACTTC. Drawing the rest from reference TRBV2 and TRBJ2-7, the complete variable domain is EPEVTQTPSHQVTQMGQEVILRCVPISNHLYFYWYRQILGQKVEFLVSFYNNEISEKSEIFDDQFSVERPDGSNFTLKIRSTKLEDSAMYFCASSEGQGIDEQYFGPGTRLTVT.

V usage is TRBV5-8 and J usage is TRBJ1-1; the match to TRBD1 covers 10 bases. V was clipped by 9 bases and J by 5 bases; unmatched bases: 7. Germline V gene lookup returns CDR1 SGHTS and CDR2 YDEGEE. CDR3 length: 13 amino acids. The DNA for the CDR3 is TGTGCCATCGGGGACAGGGGTGCAACTGAAGCTTTCTTT. This codes for CAIGDRGATEAFF.

This clone was detected only a few times. The CDR3 here is CASSQDSTGISYEQYF. CDR3 bases: TGCGCCAGCAGCCAAGACTCAACAGGGATAAGCTACGAGCAGTACTTC. The V and J genes are TRBV4-1 and TRBJ2-7; a possible D gene is TRBD1 (6 bases). The CDR3 totals 16 residues. The germline V gene has CDR1 MGHRA and CDR2 YSYEKL. V was cut by 0 bases and J by 3 bases, with 15 bases left in between.

The V call is TRBV2, the J call TRBJ2-1, with 8 bases lining up with TRBD1. Trimming at V came to 6 bases and at J to 2 bases, leaving 6 bases not matched to a gene. Germline assignment: CDR1 SNHLY and CDR2 FYNNEI. The CDR3 extends over 15 amino acids. CDR3 bases: TGTGCCAGCAGCGTACAGGGGGATCCCTACAATGAGCAGTTCTTC. Encoded protein: CASSVQGDPYNEQFF.

V gene TRBV6-1 combines with J gene TRBJ2-2; 8 bases match TRBD1. The CDR3 extends over 15 amino acids. Per germline, CDR1 MNHNS and CDR2 SASEGT. Losses at the gene ends were 8 bases for V and 7 bases for J; bases not matched to a gene: 12. In nucleotides, the CDR3 is TGTGCCAGCCGCAAGCTAACAGGGGGAGACGGGGAGCTGTTTTTT. This translates into CASRKLTGGDGELFF.

The chain employs TRBV11-2 and TRBJ2-2; D may be TRBD2 (6 bases). CDR1 SGHAT and CDR2 FQNNGV come from the germline V gene. V was shortened by 3 bases and J by 1 base, with 12 bases between the two germline ends. The CDR3 spans 16 residues. CDR3 DNA sequence: TGTGCCAGCAGCTTGACCGCGCGGGGGAACACCGGGGAGCTGTTTTTT. It is translated as CASSLTARGNTGELFF.

With regard to this clone: The junction does not match germline at one end; this may be a read error. The chain joins TRBV7-9 to TRBJ2-7; 7 nucleotides align to TRBD2. Germline V lookup: CDR1 SEHNR, CDR2 FQNEAQ (reference sequence). The CDR3 length is 15 residues. This CDR3 reads CSSSPGAGIGTEQYF. The DNA of the CDR3 is TGTTCCAGCAGTCCCGGAGCGGGAATAGGGACCGAGCAGTACTTC. Full variable domain (outside the CDR3, taken from reference TRBV7-9 and TRBJ2-7): DTGVSQNPRHKITKRGQNVTFRCDPISEHNRLYWYRQTLGQGPEFLTYFQNEAQLEKSRLLSDRFSAERPKGSFSTLEIQRTEQGDSAMYLCSSSPGAGIGTEQYFGPGTRLTVT.

This clone was found a few times. The chain is built from TRBV2 and TRBJ2-1, with 7 bases identical to TRBD2. With 7 bases clipped from V and 4 bases from J, the junction kept 4 bases outside the gene matches. CDR1 SNHLY and CDR2 FYNNEI come from the germline V gene. The length of the CDR3 is 13 residues. DNA for the CDR3: TGTGCCAGCACGGGGGAGGGGTACAATGAGCAGTTCTTC. Encoded protein: CASTGEGYNEQFF.

A few counts support this clone. The J gene is TRBJ2-3, the V gene TRBV21-1; TRBD2 is the table's D call, not checked against the DNA. TRBV21-1 is a pseudogene segment. The CDR3 loop spans 16 amino acids. The CDR3 reads CASSKAWGGSTDTQYF. CDR3 DNA: TGTGCCAGCAGCAAAGCGTGGGGGGGGAGCACAGATACGCAGTATTTT.

V gene TRBV23-1 combines with J gene TRBJ1-2; TRBD1 is a possible D gene (6 bases). TRBV23-1 is filed as an ORF, its function uncertain. Trimming removed 3 bases at V and 0 bases at J, with 11 bases between. The CDR3 has 15 amino acids. CDR3 sequence: CASSHRTEANYGYTF. The CDR3 nucleotides read TGCGCCAGCAGTCACCGGACAGAAGCTAACTATGGCTACACCTTC.

The chain links TRBV7-2 to TRBJ2-3; 12 positions match TRBD2. Per germline, CDR1 SGHTA and CDR2 FQGNSA. Losses at the gene ends were 1 base for V and 7 bases for J; bases not matched to a gene: 6. The CDR3 is made up of 16 amino acids. CDR3 sequence: CASSLVASGGANTQYF. The CDR3 nucleotides are TGTGCCAGCAGCTTAGTGGCTAGCGGGGGGGCCAATACGCAGTATTTT.

The genes are TRBV6-6 and TRBJ2-3; TRBD2 matches 9 bases. There are 15 residues in the CDR3. The germline gives CDR1 MNHNY, CDR2 SVGAGI (reference sequence). With 6 bases clipped from V and 1 base from J, the junction kept 5 bases outside the gene matches. CDR3 DNA sequence: TGTGCCAGCAGGGAGCGGGGGGACCGCACAGATACGCAGTATTTT. Protein: CASRERGDRTDTQYF.

To note about this clone: One end of the junction fails to match germline, which may point to a read error. J is TRBJ2-3 and V is TRBV7-9; maybe TRBD2 (6 bases). The germline V gene has CDR1 SEHNR and CDR2 FQNEAQ (reference sequence). This CDR3 is 14 amino acids long. The CDR3, as DNA: TGTTCCAGAGGGGACTTGGAGGTGGCAGATACGCAGTATTTT. Its protein product is CSRGDLEVADTQYF.

V is TRBV2 and J is TRBJ2-7; the D gene is possibly TRBD1 (5 bases). Trimming removed 6 bases from V and 5 bases from J, with 14 bases in between. This CDR3 spans 13 amino acids. Germline lookup yields CDR1 SNHLY and CDR2 FYNNEI. CDR3 protein: CASSREISNEQYF. CDR3 coding DNA: TGTGCCAGCAGCAGGGAAATATCCAACGAGCAGTACTTC.

The chain has TRBV28 and TRBJ2-3; D perhaps matches TRBD2 (5 bases). The CDR3 has 15 residues. CDR1 is MDHEN and CDR2 is SYDVKM in the germline V gene. Deletions cut 5 bases from V and 2 bases from J, with 14 bases between. This CDR3 is CASSGRAPNTDTQYF. DNA for the CDR3: TGTGCCAGCAGTGGGCGGGCCCCTAACACAGATACGCAGTATTTT.

V usage is TRBV18 and J usage is TRBJ2-1, with 11 bases aligning to TRBD2. Germline CDR1 is KGHSH and CDR2 is LQKENI. V lost 6 bases to trimming and J lost 7 bases; unmatched junction nucleotides: 11. This CDR3 spans 16 amino acids. For the CDR3, the DNA is TGTGCCAGCTCCTCGTCCCTAGCGGGGGGTAAGAATGAGCAGTTCTTC. Its translation is CASSSSLAGGKNEQFF.

For this clone: The sample has other DNA sequences that encode this CDR3 too. The chain has TRBV5-6 and TRBJ1-2; 8 nucleotides line up with TRBD1. The CDR3 loop spans 14 amino acids. The ends lost 5 bases at V and 4 bases at J; junction bases unmatched: 7. The germline V gene encodes CDR1 SGHDT and CDR2 YYEEEE. CDR3 sequence reads: CASSFRQGSYGYTF. As DNA, the CDR3 is TGTGCCAGCAGTTTCCGACAGGGGAGCTATGGCTACACCTTC.

This clone has just a few counts. V and J are TRBV2 and TRBJ1-6; D is perhaps TRBD1 (5 bases). The germline gives CDR1 SNHLY, CDR2 FYNNEI. V was clipped by 8 bases and J by 6 bases, with 17 bases between them. The CDR3 contains 15 residues. The CDR3 loop reads CASLEEGTFNSPLHF. The CDR3 DNA sequence: TGTGCCAGCTTAGAAGAGGGGACTTTTAATTCACCCCTCCACTTT. Full variable domain (outside the CDR3, taken from reference TRBV2 and TRBJ1-6): EPEVTQTPSHQVTQMGQEVILRCVPISNHLYFYWYRQILGQKVEFLVSFYNNEISEKSEIFDDQFSVERPDGSNFTLKIRSTKLEDSAMYFCASLEEGTFNSPLHFGNGTRLTVT.